This T cell receptor (beta chain) is drawn from a study of beta chain features in type 1 diabetes. Reverse transcribing all isolated RNA meant expressed TCRB transcripts were sequenced. About 3.6 million reads was the average for naive, central memory and regulatory T cell samples. Some clones are missing from TCRdb's copy, which holds only in-frame ones; the method was immunoSEQ multiplex PCR. The table has hundreds of thousands of clones, around a sixth seen once; the top ten hold 0.093%. The CDR3 is 15 amino acids. V was trimmed by 1 base and J by 7 bases, leaving 13 bases between them. Germline loops: CDR1 MGHDK, CDR2 SYGVNS. Only a few counts were recorded for this clone.

The chain uses TRBV25-1 and TRBJ1-4, with TRBD1 as a possible D gene (6 bases). This clonotype was obtained from a man aged 18 to 29 in good health. The source material was naive CD4+ T cells from blood. The CDR3 DNA follows: TGTGCCAGCAGTGAATTTTGGGGGCCCGGTGAAAAACTGTTTTTT. Translated, it gives CASSEFWGPGEKLFF.